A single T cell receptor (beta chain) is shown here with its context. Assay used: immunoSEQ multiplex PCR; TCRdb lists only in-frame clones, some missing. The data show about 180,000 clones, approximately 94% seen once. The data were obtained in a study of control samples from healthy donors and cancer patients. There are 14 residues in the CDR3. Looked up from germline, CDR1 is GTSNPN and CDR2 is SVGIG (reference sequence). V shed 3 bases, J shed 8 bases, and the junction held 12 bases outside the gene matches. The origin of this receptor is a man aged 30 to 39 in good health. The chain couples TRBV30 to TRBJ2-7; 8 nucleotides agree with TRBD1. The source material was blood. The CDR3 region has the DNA TGTGCCTGGAGGACTCCGGGACAGGCCCCCAAGCAGTACTTC. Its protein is CAWRTPGQAPKQYF. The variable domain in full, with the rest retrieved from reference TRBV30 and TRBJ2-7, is SQTIHQWPATLVQPVGSPLSLECTVEGTSNPNLYWYRQAAGRGLQLLFYSVGIGQISSEVPQNLSASRPQDRQFILSSKKLLLSDSGFYLCAWRTPGQAPKQYFGPGTRLTVT.